This T cell receptor beta chain was obtained from a study of beta chain features in type 1 diabetes. TCRB transcripts that were expressed got sequenced, as all of the isolated RNA had been reverse transcribed. The study sequenced naive, central memory and regulatory T cell samples to an average of about 3.5 million reads. Some clones are missing from TCRdb's copy, which holds only in-frame ones; the method was immunoSEQ multiplex PCR. Altogether more than 550,000 clones are present, around 15% being singletons, with the ten largest covering approximately 0.042%. General observations from the study: Fewer insertions but more deletions were seen at VDJ junctions in type 1 diabetes patients. Naive, central memory and regulatory TCRB repertoires appeared more similar among patients than healthy donors. Significant though moderate, a shortening of TCRB CDR3s appeared in all four CD4+ subsets of Type 1 diabetes patients.

Trimming took 4 bases from V and 9 from J, leaving 7 bases between them. Germline V lookup: CDR1 MGHDK, CDR2 SYGVNS. CDR3 length equals 12 residues. For this clone: Its antigen remains unidentified.

Staining for CD45RO/CCR7/CD25/CD127/CD95/CD27 allowed sorting of CD4+ naive, central memory, regulatory and stem cell-like memory cells. V is TRBV25-1 and J is TRBJ1-6; no firm D call. The specimen sequenced was naive CD4+ T cells from blood. The receptor was isolated from a man younger than 35 with type 1 diabetes. CDR3 nucleotide sequence: TGTGCCAGCAGTGTTGGGGTTTCACCCCTCCACTTT. Its protein is CASSVGVSPLHF.